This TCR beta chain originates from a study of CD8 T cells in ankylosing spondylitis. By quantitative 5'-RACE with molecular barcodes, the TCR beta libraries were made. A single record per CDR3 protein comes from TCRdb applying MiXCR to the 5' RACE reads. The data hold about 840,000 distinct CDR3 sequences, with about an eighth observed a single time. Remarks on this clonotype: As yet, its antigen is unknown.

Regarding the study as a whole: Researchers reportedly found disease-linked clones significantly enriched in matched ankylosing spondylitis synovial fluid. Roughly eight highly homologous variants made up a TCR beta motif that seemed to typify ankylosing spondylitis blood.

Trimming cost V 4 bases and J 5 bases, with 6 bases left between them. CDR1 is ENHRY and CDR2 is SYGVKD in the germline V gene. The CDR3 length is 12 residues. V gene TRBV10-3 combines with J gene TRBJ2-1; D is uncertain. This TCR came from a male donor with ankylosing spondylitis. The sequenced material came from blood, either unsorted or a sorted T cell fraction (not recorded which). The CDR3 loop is CAISVLNNEQFF. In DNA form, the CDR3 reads TGTGCCATCAGTGTGTTAAACAATGAGCAGTTCTTC.